The rows below give T cell receptor beta chains drawn from one sample of a study of OX40 agonist ivuxolimab in advanced cancers. Assay: immunoSEQ multiplex PCR; the TCRdb copy retains only in-frame clones and omits some. The data hold over 70,000 clones, with around 86% observed a single time. The sequencing here drew on CD4+ or CD8+ T cells sorted from blood, taken in a trial of the OX40 agonist ivuxolimab. These receptors were taken from an adult with an advanced solid tumor such as melanoma, head and neck, liver or kidney cancer. Each CDR3 is given with its conserved first and last residue. A D gene is named only where the DNA matches it firmly. Size values are once, few and many counts, or a class for expanded clones, and some rows have none.

J gene: TRBJ1-1; V gene: TRBV7-9; clone size: NA; D gene: NA; CDR3 DNA: TGTGCCAGCAGCTTAGCGATCGGGGGCTTATTGCACACTGAAGCTTTCTTT; CDR3 protein: CASSLAIGGLLHTEAFF
J gene: TRBJ2-1; V gene: TRBV9; clone size: NA; D gene: NA; CDR3 DNA: TGTGCCAGCAGCGTAGTTGCCTCGAACAATGAGCAGTTCTTC; CDR3 protein: CASSVVASNNEQFF
J gene: TRBJ2-7; V gene: TRBV7-3; clone size: NA; D gene: TRBD2; CDR3 DNA: TGTGCCAGCAGCCTCAACCCCCTCGCGGGGGGTTTCAACGAGCAGTACTTC; CDR3 protein: CASSLNPLAGGFNEQYF
J gene: TRBJ2-6; V gene: TRBV9; clone size: once; D gene: NA; CDR3 DNA: TGTGCCAGCAGAGACAGGTCTGGGGCCAACGTCCTGACTTTC; CDR3 protein: CASRDRSGANVLTF
J gene: TRBJ2-1; V gene: TRBV6-5; clone size: NA; D gene: TRBD1; CDR3 DNA: TGTGCCAGCAGCTTCCGGGACAGACATGAGCAGTTCTTC; CDR3 protein: CASSFRDRHEQFF
J gene: TRBJ2-7; V gene: TRBV7-9; clone size: NA; D gene: NA; CDR3 DNA: TGTGCCAGCACCTACGGGGGACAAGGGGTCTCCTACGAGCAGTACTTC; CDR3 protein: CASTYGGQGVSYEQYF
J gene: TRBJ2-3; V gene: TRBV25-1; clone size: NA; D gene: NA; CDR3 DNA: TGTGCCAGCAGTGAAGATGCGGGGGCCACAGATACGCAGTATTTT; CDR3 protein: CASSEDAGATDTQYF
J gene: TRBJ2-2; V gene: TRBV30; clone size: NA; D gene: TRBD2; CDR3 DNA: TGTGCCTGGACCACGGTCGGACTAGCGCTCGGGGAGCTGTTTTTT; CDR3 protein: CAWTTVGLALGELFF
J gene: TRBJ1-5; V gene: TRBV6-5; clone size: NA; D gene: NA; CDR3 DNA: TGTGCCAGCAGGAAGGGCAATCAGCCCCAGCATTTT; CDR3 protein: CASRKGNQPQHF
J gene: TRBJ1-3; V gene: TRBV23-1; clone size: NA; D gene: TRBD1; CDR3 DNA: TGCGCCAGCAGTCAATCGGGAATGGCGACAGGGGCTGGAAACACCATATATTTT; CDR3 protein: CASSQSGMATGAGNTIYF
J gene: TRBJ1-1; V gene: TRBV7-3; clone size: NA; D gene: NA; CDR3 DNA: TGTGCCAGCAGCTTAATGGGGAACACTGAAGCTTTCTTT; CDR3 protein: CASSLMGNTEAFF
J gene: TRBJ2-7; V gene: TRBV6-1; clone size: NA; D gene: NA; CDR3 DNA: TGTGCCAGCAGTGCAATCTACGAGCAGTACTTC; CDR3 protein: CASSAIYEQYF
J gene: TRBJ1-1; V gene: TRBV6-6; clone size: once; D gene: NA; CDR3 DNA: TGTGCCAGCAGTTCACTTTCGGGGAGGAACACTGAAGCTTTCTTT; CDR3 protein: CASSSLSGRNTEAFF
J gene: TRBJ1-4; V gene: TRBV4-3; clone size: NA; D gene: NA; CDR3 DNA: TGCGCCAGCAGCCAAGATCAGGGGACTAATGAAAAACTGTTTTTT; CDR3 protein: CASSQDQGTNEKLFF
J gene: TRBJ1-1; V gene: TRBV18; clone size: NA; D gene: NA; CDR3 DNA: TGTGCCAGCTCACCACCGGCCCAGGGTCACACTGAAGCTTTCTTT; CDR3 protein: CASSPPAQGHTEAFF
J gene: TRBJ2-5; V gene: TRBV5-1; clone size: NA; D gene: TRBD2; CDR3 DNA: TGCGCCAGCAGCTTCGCTAGCGGGAGGCAAGAGACCCAGTACTTC; CDR3 protein: CASSFASGRQETQYF
J gene: TRBJ2-5; V gene: TRBV6-1; clone size: NA; D gene: TRBD2; CDR3 DNA: TGTGCCAGCAGTGTTGGGACTAGCCTCATTCAAGAGACCCAGTACTTC; CDR3 protein: CASSVGTSLIQETQYF
J gene: TRBJ2-7; V gene: TRBV7-2; clone size: once; D gene: NA; CDR3 DNA: TGTGCCAGCAGCTTAGGGGCAGGGTCCTACGAGCAGTACTTC; CDR3 protein: CASSLGAGSYEQYF
J gene: TRBJ1-4; V gene: TRBV2; clone size: NA; D gene: NA; CDR3 DNA: TGTGCCAGCACCAGTACAGGGTTCGGACTGTTTTTT; CDR3 protein: CASTSTGFGLFF
J gene: TRBJ1-2; V gene: TRBV19; clone size: NA; D gene: TRBD1; CDR3 DNA: TGTGCCAGTAGGGCCCAGACAGGGAATTATGGCTACACCTTC; CDR3 protein: CASRAQTGNYGYTF
J gene: TRBJ1-3; V gene: TRBV30; clone size: NA; D gene: NA; CDR3 DNA: TGTGCCTGGAGTACGGGACTAAGGAACACCATATATTTT; CDR3 protein: CAWSTGLRNTIYF
J gene: TRBJ1-5; V gene: TRBV5-5; clone size: NA; D gene: NA; CDR3 DNA: TGTGCCAGCAGCTTGGTGGGATTGAGCAATCAGCCCCAGCATTTT; CDR3 protein: CASSLVGLSNQPQHF
J gene: TRBJ2-3; V gene: TRBV6-1; clone size: NA; D gene: NA; CDR3 DNA: TGTGCCAGCAGTGATACCGGATCTTCCACAGATACGCAGTATTTT; CDR3 protein: CASSDTGSSTDTQYF
J gene: TRBJ2-3; V gene: TRBV10-1; clone size: few; D gene: NA; CDR3 DNA: TGCGCCAGCAGTGAGGGTAGCGGCAGCACAGATACGCAGTATTTT; CDR3 protein: CASSEGSGSTDTQYF
J gene: TRBJ2-7; V gene: TRBV28; clone size: NA; D gene: NA; CDR3 DNA: TGTGCCAGCAGTTTTAGGTACGAGCAGTACTTC; CDR3 protein: CASSFRYEQYF
J gene: TRBJ2-7; V gene: TRBV13; clone size: NA; D gene: TRBD1; CDR3 DNA: TGTGCCAGCAGCCCAGGCAGGGGGCGCCACGAGCAGTACTTC; CDR3 protein: CASSPGRGRHEQYF
J gene: TRBJ2-1; V gene: TRBV2; clone size: NA; D gene: NA; CDR3 DNA: TGTGCCAGCAGTCCGGGGGGCACCTCCTACAATGAGCAGTTCTTC; CDR3 protein: CASSPGGTSYNEQFF
J gene: TRBJ2-1; V gene: TRBV19; clone size: once; D gene: NA; CDR3 DNA: TGTGCCAGTAGTATAAGAGGAGGAATCGAGCAGTTCTTC; CDR3 protein: CASSIRGGIEQFF
J gene: TRBJ1-5; V gene: TRBV6-6; clone size: NA; D gene: NA; CDR3 DNA: TGTGCCAGCAGTTCGGGTCAGCCCCAGCATTTT; CDR3 protein: CASSSGQPQHF
J gene: TRBJ2-4; V gene: TRBV7-9; clone size: NA; D gene: NA; CDR3 DNA: TGTGCCAGCAGCAGGGGAGCGTCCCCGAGTTGGGACATTCAGTACTTC; CDR3 protein: CASSRGASPSWDIQYF
J gene: TRBJ1-6; V gene: TRBV5-4; clone size: once; D gene: NA; CDR3 DNA: TGTGCCAGCAGCCTCACAACTTTCGAATCACCCCTCCACTTT; CDR3 protein: CASSLTTFESPLHF
J gene: TRBJ2-7; V gene: TRBV27; clone size: NA; D gene: NA; CDR3 DNA: TGTGCCAGCAGTTTAGGGGCCAGGGGTCGCTCCGAGCAGTACTTC; CDR3 protein: CASSLGARGRSEQYF